These 27 T cell receptor beta chains originate from one sample sequenced in a study of T cells in Graves' hyperthyroidism and ophthalmopathy. TCR beta CDR3 regions were amplified from RNA transcripts. Primed by the HTBI set, a first-round RT-PCR was run on the TCR CDR3. TCRdb analysed the multiplex PCR reads with MiXCR anew, one entry per CDR3 protein. The table shows under 400,000 distinct CDR3 sequences, with 16% occurring only once. Sequenced sample: blood. Receptor source: a man in his thirties or forties with Graves' hyperthyroidism.

This chain joins TRBV18 and TRBJ1-6, with D uncertain. Germline CDR1 KGHSH, CDR2 LQKENI. Between the trimmed V and J ends, which lost 0 bases and 0 bases, there was a span of 9 bases. CDR3 length: 17 amino acids. The DNA for the CDR3 is TGTGCCAGCTCACCACCGGGAATAAGCTCCTATAATTCACCCCTCCACTTT. Its protein is CASSPPGISSYNSPLHF.

This clonotype turned up a few times. This chain links TRBV27 with TRBJ2-1; 7 nucleotides match TRBD2. V lost 2 bases to trimming and J lost 8 bases; unmatched junction nucleotides: 6. Germline assignment: CDR1 MNHEY and CDR2 SMNVEV (reference sequence). This CDR3 region has 14 residues. This CDR3 is CASSLGSRGDEQFF. The CDR3 DNA is TGTGCCAGCAGTTTAGGCTCACGGGGGGATGAGCAGTTCTTC.

This clonotype has a count of ten or more. This rearrangement joins TRBV7-9 to TRBJ1-1; D call uncertain. CDR1 SEHNR and CDR2 FQNEAQ come from the germline V gene (reference sequence). The CDR3 loop spans 13 amino acids. V gave up 6 bases and J gave up 5 bases, with 13 bases separating them. CDR3 sequence: CASRNPGWTEAFF. Here the CDR3 DNA reads TGTGCCAGCAGGAACCCCGGGTGGACTGAAGCTTTCTTT. The full variable domain, completed using reference TRBV7-9 and TRBJ1-1, is DTGVSQNPRHKITKRGQNVTFRCDPISEHNRLYWYRQTLGQGPEFLTYFQNEAQLEKSRLLSDRFSAERPKGSFSTLEIQRTEQGDSAMYLCASRNPGWTEAFFGQGTRLTVV.

This clonotype was seen repeatedly, ten times or more. The chain couples TRBV20-1 to TRBJ2-1, with D perhaps matching TRBD2 (6 bases). The germline V gene encodes CDR1 DFQATT and CDR2 SNEGSKA (reference sequence). The CDR3 is 13 residues long. V was pared by 5 bases and J by 6 bases, with 14 bases between. The CDR3: CSAEFREPNEQFF. CDR3 coding DNA: TGCAGTGCTGAATTCCGGGAGCCCAATGAGCAGTTCTTC.

This clonotype was picked up many times. The chain links TRBV7-3 to TRBJ2-4, with TRBD2 matching over 9 bases. Germline values: CDR1 SGHTA, CDR2 FQGTGA. V was clipped by 4 bases and J by 9 bases; unmatched bases: 10. The CDR3 spans 15 residues. The CDR3 region has the DNA TGTGCCAGCAGCTCGACTAGCGGCTCAGGGGGCATTCAGTACTTC. Encoded protein: CASSSTSGSGGIQYF. Together with reference TRBV7-3 and TRBJ2-4, the CDR3 gives the full variable domain: GAGVSQTPSNKVTEKGKYVELRCDPISGHTALYWYRQSLGQGPEFLIYFQGTGAADDSGLPNDRFFAVRPEGSVSTLKIQRTERGDSAVYLCASSSTSGSGGIQYFGAGTRLSVL.

Of note for this clonotype: One end of the junction varies from germline; a read error may be responsible. The V call is TRBV4-2, the J call TRBJ2-2, with D tentatively TRBD2 (7 bases). In germline, CDR1 is LGHNA, CDR2 YNFKEQ. The CDR3 covers 15 residues. The CDR3 DNA follows: TGTGCCAGCAGCCAAGAGGGCGGGGGCACCGGGAAGCTGTTTTTT. Its protein product is CASSQEGGGTGKLFF.

The CDR3 DNA sequence: TGCAGTGCTAGAGATCTAATAGGGACTAGCGGGAGGGCCCCCGCGGTGCAGTTCTTC. It encodes CSARDLIGTSGRAPAVQFF. The rearrangement links TRBV20-1 to TRBJ2-1; 16 bases are shared with TRBD2. V lost 0 bases, J lost 12 bases, and 17 bases stayed unmatched. The CDR3 extends over 19 amino acids. Germline assignment: CDR1 DFQATT and CDR2 SNEGSKA (reference sequence).

This clonotype showed up just a few times. The chain's CDR3 is CSVDVATSGREQFF. The CDR3 DNA sequence: TGCAGCGTTGATGTGGCGACTAGCGGGAGGGAACAGTTCTTC. This chain links TRBV29-1 with TRBJ2-1; 14 bases fit TRBD2. Germline lookup yields CDR1 SQVTM and CDR2 ANQGSEA. The CDR3 contains 14 residues. V trimming: 3 bases; J trimming: 13 bases; junction bases outside the gene matches: 8.

V gene TRBV6-1 combines with J gene TRBJ2-3; D remains ambiguous. V was cut by 6 bases and J by 4 bases, with 5 bases left in between. This CDR3 has 11 residues. Per germline, CDR1 MNHNS and CDR2 SASEGT. The chain's CDR3 is CASRKSDTQYF. CDR3 nucleotides: TGTGCCAGCAGGAAGTCAGATACGCAGTATTTT.

This chain connects TRBV28 to TRBJ2-1, with D possibly matching TRBD1 (6 bases). Per germline, CDR1 MDHEN and CDR2 SYDVKM. V was pared by 2 bases and J by 5 bases, with 10 bases between. CDR3 length: 14 residues. The CDR3 here is CASSLPTGHNEQFF. CDR3 in DNA: TGTGCCAGCAGTTTACCTACAGGGCACAATGAGCAGTTCTTC.

This chain uses TRBV28 with TRBJ1-2, with 7 bases lining up with TRBD1. CDR1 is MDHEN, CDR2 SYDVKM, per germline. The CDR3 contains 15 residues. Losses at the gene ends were 9 bases for V and 4 bases for J; bases not matched to a gene: 14. The CDR3, as DNA: TGTGCCAGTTACCCAGGGGGGGCCGACCTCTATGGCTACACCTTC. It specifies CASYPGGADLYGYTF.

This chain links TRBV30 with TRBJ2-7; tentative D call: TRBD1 (6 bases). The CDR3 contains 13 residues. Germline V CDR1 and CDR2: GTSNPN, SVGIG (reference sequence). The V gene lost 1 base and the J gene lost 9 bases, with 16 bases spanning the gap. CDR3 DNA: TGTGCCTGGAGTGGTAACAGGGCTTATGGGCAGTACTTC. Residues: CAWSGNRAYGQYF.

This clonotype was found a few times. The J gene is TRBJ2-5, the V gene TRBV5-6; D ambiguous. V lost 1 base, J lost 2 bases, and 9 bases lay in between. CDR1 is SGHDT, CDR2 YYEEEE, per germline. There are 14 residues in the CDR3. CDR3 sequence: CASSLKRKQETQYF. The CDR3 DNA sequence: TGTGCCAGCAGCTTGAAGCGTAAACAAGAGACCCAGTACTTC.

The V call is TRBV30, the J call TRBJ2-6, with D maybe TRBD2 (5 bases). The CDR3 spans 15 residues. The germline V gene has CDR1 GTSNPN and CDR2 SVGIG (reference sequence). The V gene lost 4 bases and the J gene lost 2 bases, with 12 bases spanning the gap. CDR3 coding DNA: TGTGCCTGGATTGAGGGAGTAGCTGGGGCCAACGTCCTGACTTTC. It is translated as CAWIEGVAGANVLTF.

This clonotype came up many times. This chain links TRBV12-3 or TRBV12-4 with TRBJ2-3, with 7 positions matching TRBD2. The CDR3 covers 16 residues. The trim removed 5 bases at V and 3 bases at J, leaving 11 bases unmatched. CDR3 region: CASSPGGAGITDTQYF. The DNA for the CDR3 is TGTGCCAGCAGTCCGGGAGGAGCGGGAATTACAGATACGCAGTATTTT.

This clonotype was found many times. This sequence joins TRBV6-1 and TRBJ2-1; D possibly corresponds to TRBD2 (6 bases). The CDR3 has 18 amino acids. Trimming stripped 0 bases from V and 4 bases from J, with 19 bases between. The V gene's germline CDR1 is MNHNS and CDR2 SASEGT. For the CDR3, the DNA is TGTGCCAGCAGTGAAGCGTTTTCGGGGGTTCTATCGTACAATGAGCAGTTCTTC. Translation: CASSEAFSGVLSYNEQFF.

A word on this clonotype: Compared with germline, one end of the junction differs, possibly owing to a read error. V is TRBV28 and J is TRBJ1-2; D gene ambiguous. Germline loops: CDR1 MDHEN, CDR2 SYDVKM. The CDR3 contains 11 residues. The CDR3 DNA sequence: TGTGCCAGCAGCAACAACCGGGAAGCTAACTTC. Protein product: CASSNNREANF.

The chain recombines TRBV29-1 with TRBJ2-7, with TRBD2 matching over 7 bases. CDR1 is SQVTM and CDR2 is ANQGSEA in the germline V gene. The length of the CDR3 is 14 residues. J was trimmed by 0 bases and V by 6 bases; bases with no gene match: 8. The CDR3 protein is CSVGSSGYSYEQYF. The CDR3 DNA is TGCAGCGTCGGATCTAGCGGTTACTCCTACGAGCAGTACTTC.

The DNA for the CDR3 is TGTGCCAGCAGTGGACTAGAATCCTACAATGAGCAGTTCTTC. Amino acids: CASSGLESYNEQFF. J is TRBJ2-1 and V is TRBV9, with 7 bases fitting TRBD2. The CDR3 spans 14 residues. Trimming cost V 5 bases and J 1 base; bases outside gene matches: 3. Germline CDR1 is SGDLS and CDR2 is YYNGEE.

This clonotype has a count of ten or more. This sequence joins TRBV7-2 and TRBJ2-7, with no clear D. The CDR3 is 13 amino acids. V lost 5 bases and J lost 2, with 10 bases in between. Germline-derived CDR1 and CDR2 are SGHTA and FQGNSA. In DNA, the CDR3 is TGTGCCAGCAGCCAAACCCCTACCTACGAGCAGTACTTC. It encodes CASSQTPTYEQYF.

This clonotype was counted between two and nine times. The chain couples TRBV20-1 to TRBJ1-4, with D unclear. Germline lookup yields CDR1 DFQATT and CDR2 SNEGSKA (reference sequence). Deletions cut 3 bases from V and 8 bases from J, with 7 bases between. The CDR3 runs to 11 residues. CDR3 protein: CSASTGEKLFF. The CDR3 DNA is TGCAGTGCTAGTACTGGGGAAAAACTGTTTTTT.

The CDR3 loop reads CASSSRRELETQYF. The CDR3 DNA follows: TGTGCCAGCAGTTCGCGGCGGGAGTTGGAGACCCAGTACTTC. V and J are TRBV12-3 or TRBV12-4 and TRBJ2-5, with TRBD2 matching 7 bases. The CDR3 totals 14 residues. V shed 4 bases and J 5 bases; nucleotides not matched to a gene: 7.

V and J are TRBV27 and TRBJ2-5; D unclear. Germline CDR1 MNHEY, CDR2 SMNVEV (reference sequence). CDR3 size: 13 residues. Trimming shortened V by 5 bases and J by 3 bases, and 10 bases separated the two germline ends. The CDR3 sequence is CASSPNYEETQYF. The CDR3 region has the DNA TGTGCCAGCAGTCCCAACTACGAAGAGACCCAGTACTTC.

This clonotype appeared many times. The chain uses TRBV3-1 and TRBJ2-3; D is ambiguous. V was shortened by 3 bases and J by 9 bases, with 7 bases between the two germline ends. CDR1 and CDR2 from the germline V gene are LGHDT and YNNKEL (reference sequence). The CDR3 extends over 11 amino acids. CDR3 nucleotides: TGTGCCAGCAGCCAGGCTGGGACGCAGTATTTT. Its protein product is CASSQAGTQYF.

This clonotype showed up just a few times. This chain joins TRBV7-7 and TRBJ2-1, with 9 bases lining up with TRBD1. The germline gives CDR1 SSHAT, CDR2 FNYEAQ (reference sequence). The CDR3 totals 14 residues. The CDR3 region is CAVGQGRSYNEQFF. In nucleotides, the CDR3 is TGTGCTGTCGGACAGGGGCGCTCCTACAATGAGCAGTTCTTC.

This clonotype has at least ten counts. The chain carries TRBV7-2 and TRBJ1-1; TRBD1 aligns across 8 bases. Trimming removed 7 bases from V and 6 bases from J; junction bases left unmatched: 10. Germline assignment: CDR1 SGHTA and CDR2 FQGNSA. The CDR3 is 14 amino acids. The CDR3 DNA reads TGTGCCAGCACCATAAGACAGGGGAGGGCTGAAGCTTTCTTT. Its translation: CASTIRQGRAEAFF.

The gene calls are TRBV5-1 and TRBJ2-5, with 9 bases aligning to TRBD1. The CDR3 consists of 17 residues. CDR1 SGHRS and CDR2 YFSETQ come from the germline V gene. J was trimmed by 5 bases and V by 1 base; bases with no gene match: 12. The CDR3 bases are TGCGCCAGCAGCTTGTTACCCGACAGGGGGGATTCGGAGACCCAGTACTTC. Residues: CASSLLPDRGDSETQYF.